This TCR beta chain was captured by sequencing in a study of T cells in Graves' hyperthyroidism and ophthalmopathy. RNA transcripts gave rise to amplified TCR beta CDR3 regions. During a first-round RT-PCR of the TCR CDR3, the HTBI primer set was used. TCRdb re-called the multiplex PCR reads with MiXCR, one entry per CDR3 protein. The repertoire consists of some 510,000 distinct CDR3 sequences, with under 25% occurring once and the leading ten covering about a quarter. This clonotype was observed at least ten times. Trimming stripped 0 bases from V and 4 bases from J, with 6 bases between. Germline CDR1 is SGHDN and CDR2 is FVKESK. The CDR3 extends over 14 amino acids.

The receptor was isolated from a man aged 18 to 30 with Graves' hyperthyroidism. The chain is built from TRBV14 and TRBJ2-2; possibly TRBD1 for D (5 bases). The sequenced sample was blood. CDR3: CASSQERGTGELFF. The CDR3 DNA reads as TGTGCCAGCAGCCAAGAAAGGGGCACCGGGGAGCTGTTTTTT.